The table lists the clone carrying this T cell receptor beta chain with many counts. The antigen is not known. This specimen comes from a study of human T cells and chemical hapten exposure. Study-wide results and caveats: It should be noted that donors had alopecia, so their immune response may differ from healthy people's.

This CDR3 contains 16 residues. Trimming shortened V by 0 bases and J by 5 bases, and 16 bases separated the two germline ends. Germline CDR1 and CDR2: KGHSH and LQKENI. Time point meaning: patch test 3, about 24 weeks after DPC sensitization. The treatment denotes: therapeutic diphenylcyclopropenone sensitization with weekly scalp DPC. Alopecia patients, 18 to 70 years old and DPC-suitable, served as donors. TCRdb fed the RACE reads into MiXCR, producing one record per CDR3 protein. The table lists approximately 60,000 distinct CDR3 sequences, roughly 11% of them singletons. The specimen comprised whole blood, sampled in connection with sensitization to the hapten diphenylcyclopropenone (DPC). The TCR was taken from a woman in her 30s with alopecia areata. Some clones in this sample may be carry-over from other donors' samples. The chain has TRBV18 and TRBJ1-1; perhaps TRBD1 as D (6 bases). The CDR3 here is CASSPPVAGDVTEAFF. DNA for the CDR3: TGTGCCAGCTCACCACCGGTAGCAGGGGACGTTACTGAAGCTTTCTTT.